The rows below give T cell receptor beta chains drawn from one sample of a study of T cells in Graves' hyperthyroidism and ophthalmopathy. One entry per CDR3 protein, called by TCRdb with MiXCR from the multiplex PCR reads. The data show some 800,000 distinct CDR3 sequences, roughly 37% seen once. Input material: blood. Source of these receptors: a man between 18 and 29 years old with Graves' hyperthyroidism. The CDR3 runs from the conserved cysteine through the conserved F or W. A D gene is named only where the DNA matches it firmly. Where a row states a size, it is once, few, many or the class of an expanded clone; other rows omit it.

V gene	clone size	D gene	J gene	CDR3 protein	CDR3 DNA
TRBV7-8	-	-	TRBJ2-2	CASSRNGPGSTGELFF	TGTGCCAGCAGTCGAAATGGTCCAGGGTCCACCGGGGAGCTGTTTTTT
TRBV20-1	-	TRBD2	TRBJ2-2	CSTTSPGELFF	TGCAGTACGACTAGCCCCGGGGAGCTGTTTTTT
TRBV19	-	-	TRBJ2-2	CASSPPPGGELFF	TGTGCCAGTAGTCCCCCCCCGGGCGGGGAGCTGTTTTTT
TRBV5-1	few	TRBD1	TRBJ1-1	CASSSPTGVASTEAFF	TGCGCCAGCAGCTCGCCGACAGGGGTAGCGTCCACTGAAGCTTTCTTT
TRBV9	-	TRBD1	TRBJ1-2	CASSATGGLGKGPYTF	TGTGCCAGCAGCGCGACAGGGGGCTTAGGAAAGGGCCCCTACACCTTC
TRBV5-1	-	-	TRBJ2-7	CASSLPSAYGQYF	TGCGCCAGCAGCTTGCCTAGCGCCTACGGGCAGTACTTC
TRBV7-3	many	-	TRBJ1-6	CASSYGTVNSPLHF	TGTGCCAGCAGCTACGGGACTGTTAATTCACCCCTCCACTTT
TRBV7-2	few	TRBD1	TRBJ1-1	CASSIRTGIGNTEAFF	TGTGCCAGCAGCATCCGGACAGGGATCGGGAACACTGAAGCTTTCTTT
TRBV5-1	once	-	TRBJ1-1	CASSPTSGGDAEAFF	TGCGCCAGCAGCCCTACTAGCGGGGGAGACGCTGAAGCTTTCTTT
TRBV7-7	many	-	TRBJ2-5	CASSLGSTGFGETQYF	TGTGCTAGCAGCTTGGGATCCACGGGCTTCGGAGAGACCCAGTACTTC
TRBV10-3	-	TRBD2	TRBJ2-2	CASSLLWTRNTGELFF	TGTGCCAGCAGTCTGCTGTGGACTAGAAACACCGGGGAGCTGTTTTTT
TRBV9	few	-	TRBJ2-7	CASSVFGGLDEQYF	TGTGCCAGCAGCGTCTTTGGGGGGCTAGACGAGCAGTACTTC
TRBV29-1	-	TRBD1	TRBJ1-1	CSVGDRVNTEAFF	TGCAGCGTTGGGGACAGGGTAAACACTGAAGCTTTCTTT
TRBV11-2	few	-	TRBJ2-7	CASSPVRVTRRYEQYF	TGTGCCAGCAGCCCGGTGCGAGTGACCAGACGCTACGAGCAGTACTTC
TRBV9	few	-	TRBJ2-7	CASSPEVTREQYF	TGTGCCAGCAGCCCGGAGGTTACGAGGGAGCAGTACTTC
TRBV7-9	many	-	TRBJ1-1	CASSHTGDEAFF	TGTGCCAGCAGCCACACGGGTGATGAAGCTTTCTTT
TRBV9	-	TRBD1	TRBJ2-7	CASSVGGGQGNEQYF	TGTGCCAGCAGCGTAGGGGGCGGACAGGGGAACGAGCAGTACTTC
TRBV19	-	TRBD1	TRBJ1-1	CASIGTGVYTEAFF	TGTGCCAGTATAGGGACAGGGGTGTACACTGAAGCTTTCTTT
TRBV12-3/TRBV12-4	-	-	TRBJ1-2	CARSSPSGYTF	TGTGCCAGAAGTTCTCCCTCAGGCTACACCTTC
TRBV20-1	few	-	TRBJ1-4	CSARRAADEKLFF	TGCAGTGCTAGGAGGGCGGCGGATGAAAAACTGTTTTTT
TRBV6-1	-	-	TRBJ1-5	CASSAPAGGGGNQPQHF	TGTGCCAGCAGTGCCCCGGCGGGGGGAGGGGGCAATCAGCCCCAGCATTTT
TRBV7-2	-	TRBD2	TRBJ2-7	CASSWGGLAGFYEQYF	TGTGCCAGCAGCTGGGGGGGACTAGCGGGGTTCTACGAGCAGTACTTC